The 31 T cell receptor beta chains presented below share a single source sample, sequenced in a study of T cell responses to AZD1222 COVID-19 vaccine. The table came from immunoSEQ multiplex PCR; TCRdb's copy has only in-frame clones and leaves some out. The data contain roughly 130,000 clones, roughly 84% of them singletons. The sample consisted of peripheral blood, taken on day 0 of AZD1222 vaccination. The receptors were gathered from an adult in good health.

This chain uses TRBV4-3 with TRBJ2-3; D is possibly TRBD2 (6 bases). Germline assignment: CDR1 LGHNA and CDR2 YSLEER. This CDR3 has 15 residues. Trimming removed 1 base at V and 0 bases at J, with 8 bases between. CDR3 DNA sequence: TGCGCCAGCAGCCAAGCTCTAGCGAGCACAGATACGCAGTATTTT. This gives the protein CASSQALASTDTQYF.

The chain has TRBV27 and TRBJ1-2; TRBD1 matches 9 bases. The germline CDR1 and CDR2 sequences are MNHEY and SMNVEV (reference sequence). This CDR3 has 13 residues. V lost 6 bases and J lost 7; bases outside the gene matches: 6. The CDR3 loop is CASRGTGLGGYTF. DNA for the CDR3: TGTGCCAGCAGGGGGACAGGGTTAGGTGGCTACACCTTC.

The DNA for the CDR3 is TGTGCCAGCAGCTTAATAGTTAGGGCCTACAATGAGCAGTTCTTC. Translating it yields CASSLIVRAYNEQFF. V usage is TRBV7-9 and J usage is TRBJ2-1; D is unresolved. Germline CDR1 and CDR2: SEHNR and FQNEAQ (reference sequence). This CDR3 region has 15 residues. The V end lost 2 bases, the J end lost 2 bases, and 10 bases lay between the germline ends. The full variable domain, completed using reference TRBV7-9 and TRBJ2-1, is DTGVSQNPRHKITKRGQNVTFRCDPISEHNRLYWYRQTLGQGPEFLTYFQNEAQLEKSRLLSDRFSAERPKGSFSTLEIQRTEQGDSAMYLCASSLIVRAYNEQFFGPGTRLTVL.

The CDR3 reads CASSPPEYSNQPQHF. The DNA of the CDR3 is TGTGCCAGCTCACCACCAGAATATAGCAATCAGCCCCAGCATTTT. This sequence joins TRBV18 and TRBJ1-5; the D is unclear. The CDR3 is made up of 15 amino acids. With 0 bases removed from V and 0 bases from J, the gap between germline ends came to 6 bases. CDR1 is KGHSH and CDR2 is LQKENI in the germline V gene.

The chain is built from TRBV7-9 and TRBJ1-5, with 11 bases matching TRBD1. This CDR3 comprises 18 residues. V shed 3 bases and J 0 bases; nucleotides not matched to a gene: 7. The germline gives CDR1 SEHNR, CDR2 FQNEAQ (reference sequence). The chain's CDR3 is CASSFGTGGRASNQPQHF. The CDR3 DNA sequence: TGTGCCAGCAGCTTTGGGACAGGGGGTCGGGCTAGCAATCAGCCCCAGCATTTT.

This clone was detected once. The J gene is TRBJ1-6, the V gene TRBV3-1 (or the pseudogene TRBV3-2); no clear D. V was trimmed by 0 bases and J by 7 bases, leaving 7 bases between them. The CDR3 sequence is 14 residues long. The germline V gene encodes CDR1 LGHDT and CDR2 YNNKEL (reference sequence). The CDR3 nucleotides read TGTGCCAGCAGCCAAGATAGCGGAAATTCACCCCTCCACTTT. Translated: CASSQDSGNSPLHF.

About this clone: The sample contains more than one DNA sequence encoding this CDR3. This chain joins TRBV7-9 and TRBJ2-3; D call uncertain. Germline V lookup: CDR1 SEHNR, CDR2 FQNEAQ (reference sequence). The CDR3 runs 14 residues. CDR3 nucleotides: TGTGCTAGCTCCATCCCGGTTTACACAGATACGCAGTATTTT. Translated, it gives CASSIPVYTDTQYF.

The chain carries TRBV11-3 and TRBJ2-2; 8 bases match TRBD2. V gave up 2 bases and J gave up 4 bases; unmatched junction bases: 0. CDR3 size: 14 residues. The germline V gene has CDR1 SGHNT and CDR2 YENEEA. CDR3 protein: CASSLSGSTGELFF. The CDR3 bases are TGTGCCAGCAGCTTAAGCGGGAGCACCGGGGAGCTGTTTTTT.

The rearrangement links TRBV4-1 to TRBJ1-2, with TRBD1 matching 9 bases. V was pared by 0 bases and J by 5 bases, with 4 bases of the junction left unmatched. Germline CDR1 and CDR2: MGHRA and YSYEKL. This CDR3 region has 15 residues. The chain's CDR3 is CASSQDEGQGYGYTF. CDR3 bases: TGCGCCAGCAGCCAAGATGAGGGACAGGGTTATGGCTACACCTTC.

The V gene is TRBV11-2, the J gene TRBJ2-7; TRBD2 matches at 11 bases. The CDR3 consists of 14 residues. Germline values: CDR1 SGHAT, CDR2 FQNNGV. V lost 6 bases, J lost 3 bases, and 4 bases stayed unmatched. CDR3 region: CASRVSGRDYEQYF. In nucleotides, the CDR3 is TGTGCCAGCAGGGTTAGCGGGAGGGACTACGAGCAGTACTTC.

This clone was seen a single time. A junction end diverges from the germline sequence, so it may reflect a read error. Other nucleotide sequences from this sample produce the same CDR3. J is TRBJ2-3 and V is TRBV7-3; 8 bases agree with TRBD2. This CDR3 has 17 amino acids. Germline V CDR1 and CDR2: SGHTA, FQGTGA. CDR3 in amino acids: CASSPGGGDLSTDTQYF. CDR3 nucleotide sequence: TGCGCCAGCTCGCCGGGGGGGGGCGATCTCAGCACAGATACGCAGTATTTT.

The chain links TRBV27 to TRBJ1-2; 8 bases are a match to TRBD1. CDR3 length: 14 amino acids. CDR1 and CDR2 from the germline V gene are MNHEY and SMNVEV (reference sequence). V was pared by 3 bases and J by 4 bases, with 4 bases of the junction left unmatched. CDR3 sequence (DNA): TGTGCCAGCAGTTTGACAGGGGCGTCCTATGGCTACACCTTC. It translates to CASSLTGASYGYTF.

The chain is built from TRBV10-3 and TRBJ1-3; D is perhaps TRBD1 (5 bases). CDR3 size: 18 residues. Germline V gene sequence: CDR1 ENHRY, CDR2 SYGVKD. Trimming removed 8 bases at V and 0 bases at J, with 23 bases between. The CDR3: CAIQGTPKEGHSGNTIYF. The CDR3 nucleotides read TGTGCCATCCAGGGTACACCAAAGGAGGGCCACTCTGGAAACACCATATATTTT.

In DNA form, the CDR3 reads TGTGCCAGCAGTTTCGATGACAGGGGGTACGAGCAGTACTTC. Translated: CASSFDDRGYEQYF. The chain joins TRBV28 to TRBJ2-7; 9 nucleotides line up with TRBD1. J gave up 4 bases and V 3 bases, and 4 bases lay outside the gene matches. CDR3 size: 14 residues. The V gene's germline CDR1 is MDHEN and CDR2 SYDVKM.

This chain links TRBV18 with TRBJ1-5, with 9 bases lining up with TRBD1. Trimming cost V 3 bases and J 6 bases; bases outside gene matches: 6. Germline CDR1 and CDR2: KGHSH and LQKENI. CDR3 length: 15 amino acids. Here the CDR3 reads CASSPAGTGLQPQHF. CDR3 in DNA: TGTGCCAGCTCACCCGCCGGGACAGGGCTTCAGCCCCAGCATTTT.

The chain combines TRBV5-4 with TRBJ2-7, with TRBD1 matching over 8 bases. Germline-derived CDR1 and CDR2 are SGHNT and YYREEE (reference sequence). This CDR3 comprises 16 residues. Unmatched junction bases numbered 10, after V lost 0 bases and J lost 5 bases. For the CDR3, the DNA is TGTGCCAGCAGCTTGGCCATACCGGACAGGGTGCACGAGCAGTACTTC. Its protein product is CASSLAIPDRVHEQYF.

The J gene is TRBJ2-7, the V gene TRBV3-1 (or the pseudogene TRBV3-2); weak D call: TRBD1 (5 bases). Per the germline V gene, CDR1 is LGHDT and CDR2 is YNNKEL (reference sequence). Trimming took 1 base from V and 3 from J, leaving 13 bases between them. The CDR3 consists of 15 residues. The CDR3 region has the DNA TGTGCCAGCAGCCAAGCGGTTGACAGTTTCTACGAGCAGTACTTC. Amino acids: CASSQAVDSFYEQYF.

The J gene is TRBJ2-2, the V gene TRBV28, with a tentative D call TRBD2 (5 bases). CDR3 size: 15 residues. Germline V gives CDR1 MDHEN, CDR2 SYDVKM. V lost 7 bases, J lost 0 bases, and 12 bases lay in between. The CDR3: CASKPSSTNTGELFF. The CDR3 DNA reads TGTGCCAGCAAACCCTCTAGCACGAACACCGGGGAGCTGTTTTTT.

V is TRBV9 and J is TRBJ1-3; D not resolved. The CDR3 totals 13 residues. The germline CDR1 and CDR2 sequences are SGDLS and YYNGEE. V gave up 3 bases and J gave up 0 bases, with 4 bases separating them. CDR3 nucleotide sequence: TGTGCCAGCAGCGCAGGCTCTGGAAACACCATATATTTT. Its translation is CASSAGSGNTIYF.

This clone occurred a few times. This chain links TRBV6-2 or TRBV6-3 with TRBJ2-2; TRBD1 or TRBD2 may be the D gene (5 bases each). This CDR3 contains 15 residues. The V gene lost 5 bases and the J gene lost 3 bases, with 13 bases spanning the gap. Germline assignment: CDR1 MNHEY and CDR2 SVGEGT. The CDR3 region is CASSPSQGHTGELFF. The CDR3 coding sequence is TGTGCCAGCAGTCCATCCCAGGGACACACCGGGGAGCTGTTTTTT.

CDR3 nucleotides: TGTGCCAGCAGTGACCTAGCCAAGGGCGTAGGCTACACCTTC. Its protein is CASSDLAKGVGYTF. The chain carries TRBV6-4 and TRBJ1-2; D is unresolved. The CDR3 spans 14 residues. V lost 2 bases to trimming and J lost 8 bases, with 15 bases between them. Germline CDR1 and CDR2: MRHNA and SNTAGT.

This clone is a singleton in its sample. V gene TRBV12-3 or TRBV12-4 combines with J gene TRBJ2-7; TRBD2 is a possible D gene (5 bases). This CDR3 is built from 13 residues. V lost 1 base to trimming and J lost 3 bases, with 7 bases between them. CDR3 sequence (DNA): TGTGCCAGCAGTTTAGAGAGGGACTACGAGCAGTACTTC. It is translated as CASSLERDYEQYF.

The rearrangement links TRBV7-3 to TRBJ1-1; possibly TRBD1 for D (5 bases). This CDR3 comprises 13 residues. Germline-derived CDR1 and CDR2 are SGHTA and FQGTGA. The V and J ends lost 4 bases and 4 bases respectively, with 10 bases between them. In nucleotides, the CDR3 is TGTGCCAGCAGCTCTCAGAGGGGCACTGAAGCTTTCTTT. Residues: CASSSQRGTEAFF.

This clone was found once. CDR3 DNA: TGTGCCAGCAGCCAAATTCCGGGACCCAGTAATGAAAAACTGTTTTTT. This sequence encodes CASSQIPGPSNEKLFF. The chain couples TRBV21-1 to TRBJ1-4. TRBV21-1 represents a pseudogene. This CDR3 contains 16 residues.

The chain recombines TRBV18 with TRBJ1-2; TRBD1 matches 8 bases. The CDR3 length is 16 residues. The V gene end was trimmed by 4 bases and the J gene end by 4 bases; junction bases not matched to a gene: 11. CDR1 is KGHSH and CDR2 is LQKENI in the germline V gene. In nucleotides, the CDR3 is TGTGCCAGCTCACTGGGACAGGCGTCTCTCGGCTATGGCTACACCTTC. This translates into CASSLGQASLGYGYTF. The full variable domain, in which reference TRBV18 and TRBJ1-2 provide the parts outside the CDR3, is NAGVMQNPRHLVRRRGQEARLRCSPMKGHSHVYWYRQLPEEGLKFMVYLQKENIIDESGMPKERFSAEFPKEGPSILRIQQVVRGDSAAYFCASSLGQASLGYGYTFGSGTRLTVV.

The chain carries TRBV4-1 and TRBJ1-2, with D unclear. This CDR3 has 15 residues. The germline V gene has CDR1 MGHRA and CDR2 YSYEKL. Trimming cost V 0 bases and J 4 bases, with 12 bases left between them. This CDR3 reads CASSQDLRSLYGYTF. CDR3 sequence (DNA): TGCGCCAGCAGCCAAGATCTGAGAAGTCTCTATGGCTACACCTTC.

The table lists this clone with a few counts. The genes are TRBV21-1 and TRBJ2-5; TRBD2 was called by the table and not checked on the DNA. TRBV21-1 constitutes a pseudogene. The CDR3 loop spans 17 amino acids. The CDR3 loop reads CASSKVSSGRVVETQYF. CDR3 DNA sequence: TGTGCCAGCAGCAAAGTGAGTAGCGGGAGGGTGGTAGAGACCCAGTACTTC.

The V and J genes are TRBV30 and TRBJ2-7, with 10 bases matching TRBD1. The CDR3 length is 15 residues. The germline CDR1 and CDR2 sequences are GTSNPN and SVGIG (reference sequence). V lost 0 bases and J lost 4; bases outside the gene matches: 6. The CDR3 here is CAWSVTGTGVYEQYF. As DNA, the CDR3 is TGTGCCTGGAGTGTAACTGGGACAGGGGTTTACGAGCAGTACTTC.

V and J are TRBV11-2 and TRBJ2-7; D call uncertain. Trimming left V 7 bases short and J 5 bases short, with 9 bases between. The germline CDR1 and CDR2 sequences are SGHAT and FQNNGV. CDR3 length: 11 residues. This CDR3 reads CASTASHEQYF. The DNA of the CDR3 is TGTGCCAGCACCGCCAGTCACGAGCAGTACTTC.

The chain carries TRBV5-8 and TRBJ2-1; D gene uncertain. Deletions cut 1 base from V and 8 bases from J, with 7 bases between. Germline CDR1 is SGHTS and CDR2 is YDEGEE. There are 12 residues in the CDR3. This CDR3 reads CASSLSFDEQFF. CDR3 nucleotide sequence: TGTGCCAGCAGCTTGAGTTTTGATGAGCAGTTCTTC.

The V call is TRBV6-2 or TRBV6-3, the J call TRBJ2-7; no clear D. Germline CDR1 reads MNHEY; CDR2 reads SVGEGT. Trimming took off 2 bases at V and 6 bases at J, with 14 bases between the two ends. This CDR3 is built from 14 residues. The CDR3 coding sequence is TGTGCCAGCAGTTACGATACTCAGAGAGGCGAGCAGTACTTC. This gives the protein CASSYDTQRGEQYF.